The source of this T cell receptor beta chain is a study of tumor-infiltrating lymphocytes in oesophageal squamous cell carcinoma. TCRdb reanalysed the PCR reads using MiXCR and keeps one entry per CDR3 protein. The sample carries about 12,000 distinct CDR3 sequences, about 57% recorded once. The germline CDR1 and CDR2 sequences are MNHEY and SVGEGT. The CDR3 contains 12 residues. The clonotype originates from a female donor with esophageal squamous cell carcinoma. This rearrangement joins TRBV6-2 or TRBV6-3 to TRBJ2-5; TRBD1 agrees at 9 bases. The last part of the DNA fits TRBJ2-7 better; the J call may be wrong. Input material: esophageal tumor tissue. CDR3 sequence (DNA): TGTGCCAGCGGGGACAGGGTGAACGAGCAGTACTTC. It codes for CASGDRVNEQYF.